This entry lists 26 T cell receptor beta chains sequenced from one sample in a study of T cell responses to AZD1222 COVID-19 vaccine. Sequencing used immunoSEQ multiplex PCR; TCRdb keeps in-frame clones, though not all of them. The table shows 100,000 to 150,000 clones, with just over 90% occurring only once. Sequences were derived from peripheral blood, sampled on day 0 of AZD1222 vaccination. The receptors here all came from an adult in good health.

This chain uses TRBV5-1 with TRBJ1-4; possible D gene TRBD1, 6 bases. The V gene's germline CDR1 is SGHRS and CDR2 YFSETQ. The CDR3 has 14 amino acids. Trimming took off 6 bases at V and 0 bases at J, with 9 bases between the two ends. The CDR3 loop reads CASTTGSTNEKLFF. The CDR3 DNA reads TGCGCCAGCACCACAGGGTCAACTAATGAAAAACTGTTTTTT.

This clone is a singleton in its sample. The chain links TRBV27 to TRBJ1-4; possibly TRBD1 for D (6 bases). The CDR3 contains 15 residues. CDR1 and CDR2 (germline): MNHEY, SMNVEV (reference sequence). V lost 0 bases to trimming and J lost 4 bases, with 9 bases between them. CDR3 amino acids: CASSLSRTVNEKLFF. Here the CDR3 DNA reads TGTGCCAGCAGTTTATCGAGGACAGTTAATGAAAAACTGTTTTTT.

The rearrangement links TRBV27 to TRBJ2-7; 8 bases are shared with TRBD1. With 6 bases clipped from V and 6 bases from J, the junction kept 10 bases outside the gene matches. CDR1 is MNHEY, CDR2 SMNVEV, per germline (reference sequence). The CDR3 is 14 amino acids. CDR3 sequence (DNA): TGTGCCAGCAGCCCGACAGGGGAACGCGGCGAGCAGTACTTC. It encodes CASSPTGERGEQYF.

The chain links TRBV5-1 to TRBJ2-1, with D unclear. V dropped 0 bases and J dropped 0 bases, with 7 bases sitting between them. CDR1 and CDR2 (germline): SGHRS, YFSETQ. CDR3 length: 15 residues. The CDR3 sequence is CASSLEPSSYNEQFF. The DNA for the CDR3 is TGCGCCAGCAGCTTGGAACCGAGCTCCTACAATGAGCAGTTCTTC.

V gene TRBV25-1 combines with J gene TRBJ1-3; the D is unclear. Trimming took 4 bases from V and 0 from J, leaving 16 bases between them. From germline, CDR1 is MGHDK and CDR2 SYGVNS. The CDR3 is made up of 17 amino acids. CDR3 nucleotide sequence: TGTGCCAGCAGTGCCGCGGTAGGGCTCAGCTCTGGAAACACCATATATTTT. This sequence encodes CASSAAVGLSSGNTIYF. The variable domain in full, completed from reference TRBV25-1 and TRBJ1-3, reads EADIYQTPRYLVIGTGKKITLECSQTMGHDKMYWYQQDPGMELHLIHYSYGVNSTEKGDLSSESTVSRIRTEHFPLTLESARPSHTSQYLCASSAAVGLSSGNTIYFGEGSWLTVV.

The V call is TRBV19, the J call TRBJ1-2; a possible D gene is TRBD1 (6 bases). The V end lost 1 base, the J end lost 7 bases, and 7 bases lay between the germline ends. The CDR3 loop spans 12 amino acids. Germline V gene data show CDR1 as LNHDA and CDR2 as SQIVND (reference sequence). The CDR3: CASSIATGGYTF. CDR3 DNA sequence: TGTGCCAGTAGTATAGCGACAGGTGGCTACACCTTC.

This chain connects TRBV5-1 to TRBJ2-5, with D possibly being TRBD2 (5 bases). V dropped 0 bases and J dropped 5 bases, with 8 bases sitting between them. Germline CDR1 and CDR2: SGHRS and YFSETQ. This CDR3 has 13 amino acids. The CDR3 is CASSLAGGETQYF. In DNA, the CDR3 is TGCGCCAGCAGCTTGGCGGGCGGGGAGACCCAGTACTTC.

The chain is built from TRBV29-1 and TRBJ2-5; TRBD1 might be the D (6 bases). The CDR3 length is 12 residues. CDR1 is SQVTM and CDR2 is ANQGSEA in the germline V gene. V gave up 3 bases and J gave up 7 bases, with 12 bases separating them. CDR3 coding DNA: TGCAGCGTTGAGTCAGGGGTTGGGACCCAGTACTTC. Translated, it gives CSVESGVGTQYF.

The V and J genes are TRBV5-6 and TRBJ1-2, with 12 nucleotides matching TRBD1. The CDR3 length is 16 residues. Trimming cost V 3 bases and J 2 bases; bases outside gene matches: 5. Germline-derived CDR1 and CDR2 are SGHDT and YYEEEE. CDR3 nucleotide sequence: TGTGCCAGCAGCTGGGACAGGGGGCTAAGGAACTATGGCTACACCTTC. Amino acid sequence: CASSWDRGLRNYGYTF.

The chain links TRBV25-1 to TRBJ1-1; a possible D gene is TRBD1 (5 bases). V dropped 7 bases and J dropped 4 bases, with 13 bases sitting between them. Germline CDR1 reads MGHDK; CDR2 reads SYGVNS. This CDR3 has 13 residues. The DNA for the CDR3 is TGTGCCAGCACTTGGGGGTTGGGCACTGAAGCTTTCTTT. It yields the protein CASTWGLGTEAFF. The full variable domain, rest sourced from reference TRBV25-1 and TRBJ1-1, is EADIYQTPRYLVIGTGKKITLECSQTMGHDKMYWYQQDPGMELHLIHYSYGVNSTEKGDLSSESTVSRIRTEHFPLTLESARPSHTSQYLCASTWGLGTEAFFGQGTRLTVV.

V and J are TRBV28 and TRBJ1-5; no firm D call. Germline CDR1 MDHEN, CDR2 SYDVKM. The V end was cut by 2 bases, the J end by 3 bases, with 20 bases between. The CDR3 consists of 18 residues. The CDR3 DNA sequence: TGTGCCAGCAGTTTACTTCCGCGCACCTACGATAACAATCAGCCCCAGCATTTT. Translated, it gives CASSLLPRTYDNNQPQHF.

This chain joins TRBV7-8 and TRBJ1-1; no reliable D call. The germline V and J ends were trimmed by 1 base and 1 base, with 7 bases remaining between them. CDR1 is SGHVS and CDR2 is FQNEAQ in the germline V gene. The CDR3 loop spans 14 amino acids. The CDR3: CASSLVRGNTEAFF. Here the CDR3 DNA reads TGTGCCAGCAGCTTAGTTCGGGGGAACACTGAAGCTTTCTTT.

CDR3 nucleotides: TGTGCCAGCAGTACGGTGAACACTGAAGCTTTCTTT. This encodes CASSTVNTEAFF. This chain uses TRBV25-1 with TRBJ1-1; D gene ambiguous. Deletions cut 5 bases from V and 0 bases from J, with 4 bases between. The CDR3 runs to 12 residues. Germline V CDR1 and CDR2: MGHDK, SYGVNS.

This chain connects TRBV20-1 to TRBJ1-2; 9 nucleotides line up with TRBD1. Germline CDR1 DFQATT, CDR2 SNEGSKA (reference sequence). The CDR3 runs 10 residues. The CDR3 spells CSAPGTGYTF. For the CDR3, the DNA is TGCAGCGCCCCGGGGACAGGGTACACCTTC.

There are a few counts of this clone. V is TRBV2 and J is TRBJ2-5; D assignment may be TRBD1 or TRBD2 (5 bases each). There are 15 residues in the CDR3. Germline V gene data show CDR1 as SNHLY and CDR2 as FYNNEI. V was pared by 8 bases and J by 4 bases, with 20 bases between. CDR3 sequence (DNA): TGTGCCAGCTCCCGGGCGAGGGGCTCAGGAGAGACCCAGTACTTC. Residues: CASSRARGSGETQYF.

The CDR3 region is CASSLGTGLGYNEQFF. CDR3 bases: TGTGCCAGCAGCTTGGGGACAGGGCTCGGCTACAATGAGCAGTTCTTC. The chain carries TRBV5-6 and TRBJ2-1; TRBD1 matches 8 bases. CDR1 is SGHDT, CDR2 YYEEEE, per germline. The ends lost 0 bases at V and 3 bases at J; junction bases unmatched: 5. This CDR3 contains 16 residues. Full variable domain (missing parts from reference TRBV5-6 and TRBJ2-1): DAGVTQSPTHLIKTRGQQVTLRCSPKSGHDTVSWYQQALGQGPQFIFQYYEEEERQRGNFPDRFSGHQFPNYSSELNVNALLLGDSALYLCASSLGTGLGYNEQFFGPGTRLTVL.

The chain employs TRBV5-6 and TRBJ1-1; 12 positions match TRBD1. The CDR3 is 14 residues long. CDR1 SGHDT and CDR2 YYEEEE come from the germline V gene. Germline trimming cut 3 bases from V and 11 bases from J; bases unmatched to any gene: 8. CDR3 coding DNA: TGTGCCAGCAGCTCCGGGACAGGGGGCATTATGGCTTTCTTT. Translation: CASSSGTGGIMAFF.

This clone was seen a few times. J is TRBJ2-2 and V is TRBV4-2; possibly TRBD1 for D (6 bases). Trimming took off 0 bases at V and 7 bases at J, with 12 bases between the two ends. This CDR3 contains 15 residues. Germline-derived CDR1 and CDR2 are LGHNA and YNFKEQ. CDR3 sequence (DNA): TGTGCCAGCAGCCAAGAAAGGACAGTCTTCGGGGAGCTGTTTTTT. It yields the protein CASSQERTVFGELFF.

The chain recombines TRBV3-1 (or the pseudogene TRBV3-2) with TRBJ2-1; D gene uncertain. This CDR3 is built from 15 residues. V lost 4 bases, J lost 2 bases, and 12 bases lay in between. In germline, CDR1 is LGHDT, CDR2 YNNKEL (reference sequence). The CDR3 nucleotides are TGTGCCAGCAGCCGGACCCAAGTGGCCTACAATGAGCAGTTCTTC. Amino acid sequence: CASSRTQVAYNEQFF.

This chain connects TRBV28 to TRBJ1-6; the D gene is possibly TRBD1 (5 bases). The V gene's germline CDR1 is MDHEN and CDR2 SYDVKM. Trimming shortened V by 3 bases and J by 6 bases, and 12 bases separated the two germline ends. The CDR3 contains 15 residues. Here the CDR3 DNA reads TGTGCCAGCAGTTTTTGGGGGTCCATTAATTCACCCCTCCACTTT. It translates to CASSFWGSINSPLHF. The whole variable domain, filled in from reference TRBV28 and TRBJ1-6, reads DVKVTQSSRYLVKRTGEKVFLECVQDMDHENMFWYRQDPGLGLRLIYFSYDVKMKEKGDIPEGYSVSREKKERFSLILESASTNQTSMYLCASSFWGSINSPLHFGNGTRLTVT.

The chain combines TRBV5-1 with TRBJ1-6; a possible D gene is TRBD1 (5 bases). This CDR3 has 16 amino acids. V lost 3 bases and J lost 5, with 15 bases in between. Germline CDR1 and CDR2: SGHRS and YFSETQ. CDR3 nucleotide sequence: TGCGCCAGCAGCTACTCACAGGTCACGGATAATTCACCCCTCCACTTT. It translates to CASSYSQVTDNSPLHF.

The chain links TRBV2 to TRBJ1-2, with D perhaps TRBD1 (6 bases). The CDR3 sequence is 12 residues long. Germline V gene lookup returns CDR1 SNHLY and CDR2 FYNNEI. With 7 bases removed from V and 7 bases from J, the gap between germline ends came to 13 bases. CDR3 coding DNA: TGTGCCAGCATGTCAGGGGCGGGTGGCTACACCTTC. Its protein is CASMSGAGGYTF.

The chain recombines TRBV6-1 with TRBJ1-1, with D possibly TRBD1 on 6 matching bases. Germline CDR1 and CDR2: MNHNS and SASEGT. CDR3 length equals 15 residues. Deletions cut 2 bases from V and 1 base from J, with 11 bases between. In DNA, the CDR3 is TGTGCCAGCAGTGAACTTAGGGGGAAGAACACTGAAGCTTTCTTT. It translates to CASSELRGKNTEAFF.

J is TRBJ1-1 and V is TRBV3-1 (or the pseudogene TRBV3-2), with a possible D match to TRBD1 (5 bases). Germline V gene data show CDR1 as LGHDT and CDR2 as YNNKEL (reference sequence). With 4 bases removed from V and 0 bases from J, the gap between germline ends came to 9 bases. The CDR3 consists of 14 residues. The CDR3 loop reads CASSPRGLNTEAFF. The CDR3 DNA is TGTGCCAGCAGCCCCCGGGGGTTGAACACTGAAGCTTTCTTT.

This clone has only one observation. The rearrangement links TRBV10-3 to TRBJ2-5; perhaps TRBD1 as D (6 bases). V was shortened by 4 bases and J by 2 bases, with 8 bases between the two germline ends. This CDR3 region has 13 residues. In germline, CDR1 is ENHRY, CDR2 SYGVKD. In DNA, the CDR3 is TGTGCCATCAGTGCGGGGACACAAGAGACCCAGTACTTC. Translation: CAISAGTQETQYF.

This chain links TRBV30 with TRBJ1-2, with no clear D. The CDR3 is 11 amino acids. With 7 bases removed from V and 5 bases from J, the gap between germline ends came to 11 bases. Germline V gives CDR1 GTSNPN, CDR2 SVGIG (reference sequence). As DNA, the CDR3 is TGTGCCTTCTTCGGACGTTATGGCTACACCTTC. Translating gives CAFFGRYGYTF.